These 3 T cell receptor beta chains share one sample of origin, sequenced in a study of Graves' ophthalmopathy and Graves' hyperthyroidism. Researchers took RNA transcripts and amplified TCR beta CDR3 regions from them. First-round RT-PCR relied on HTBI primers, and a second-round multiplex PCR came next. TCRdb reanalysed the multiplex PCR reads using MiXCR and keeps one entry per CDR3 protein. Here the sample spans 620,000 or so distinct CDR3 sequences, about a fifth being singletons. The material sequenced was peripheral blood. All receptors come from a woman aged 18-29 years with stable Graves' hyperthyroidism. Some clones in this sample may be carry-over from other donors' samples.

This clonotype was counted ten times or more. The V call is TRBV28, the J call TRBJ1-2; a possible D gene is TRBD1 (6 bases). Germline V gene data show CDR1 as MDHEN and CDR2 as SYDVKM. The CDR3 consists of 12 residues. Trimming removed 3 bases from V and 8 bases from J, with 10 bases in between. CDR3 sequence reads: CASSLRGPGYTF. The CDR3, as DNA: TGTGCCAGCAGTTTGCGGGGGCCCGGCTACACCTTC.

This clonotype was counted at least ten times. V usage is TRBV30 and J usage is TRBJ1-1, with D unclear. The V gene's germline CDR1 is GTSNPN and CDR2 SVGIG (reference sequence). The CDR3 contains 13 residues. The V end was cut by 0 bases, the J end by 4 bases, with 9 bases between. The CDR3 is CAWSVRGSTEAFF. CDR3 bases: TGTGCCTGGAGTGTACGCGGGAGCACTGAAGCTTTCTTT.

This clonotype was detected many times. The chain is built from TRBV7-9 and TRBJ1-1; D gene ambiguous. CDR3 length equals 14 residues. Looked up from germline, CDR1 is SEHNR and CDR2 is FQNEAQ (reference sequence). V was shortened by 8 bases and J by 1 base, with 14 bases between the two germline ends. The CDR3 here is CASGVGYTNTEAFF. DNA of the CDR3: TGTGCCAGCGGGGTCGGATATACGAACACTGAAGCTTTCTTT.